What follows are 25 T cell receptor beta chains derived from one specimen sequenced in a study of blood T cell repertoires in COVID-19 (TCRdb year 2020). The library came from the immunoSEQ multiplex PCR assay. Drawn from immuneACCESS, this table holds only the in-frame rearrangements with V and J called that TCRdb kept. Clones are partly lost; checked studies trace under half to an unresolved V gene and leave the rest unexplained. This sample is represented by tens of thousands of clones; 55% to 75% of them were singletons. The ten largest account for around 5.1% of the sample. Sample: peripheral blood. The receptors stem from a woman aged 65 to 85 with COVID-19, enrolled during active disease.

The rearrangement uses TRBV2 and TRBJ1-4; D is perhaps TRBD1 (6 bases). The germline CDR1 and CDR2 sequences are SNHLY and FYNNEI. Deletions cut 7 bases from V and 8 bases from J, with 26 bases between. The CDR3 is made up of 17 amino acids. The DNA for the CDR3 is TGTGCCAGCATGGGGGCCCCCTGGACAGCCGTGGGGGAAAAACTGTTTTTT. It translates to CASMGAPWTAVGEKLFF.

The gene calls are TRBV7-8 and TRBJ2-7, with 9 bases that match TRBD1. Trimming at V came to 5 bases and at J to 6 bases, leaving 5 bases not matched to a gene. The CDR3 consists of 13 residues. The germline gives CDR1 SGHVS, CDR2 FQNEAQ. In nucleotides, the CDR3 is TGTGCCAGCAGCACACAGGGGGCGGGCGAGCAGTACGTC. Protein: CASSTQGAGEQYV.

The chain links TRBV3-1 (or the pseudogene TRBV3-2) to TRBJ2-1, with TRBD2 identical over 12 bases. The CDR3 is 16 residues long. V lost 5 bases and J lost 3; bases outside the gene matches: 5. Germline values: CDR1 LGHDT, CDR2 YNNKEL (reference sequence). Here the CDR3 reads CASSYLTSGGYNEQFF. The CDR3 coding sequence is TGTGCCAGCAGCTACCTGACTAGCGGGGGCTACAATGAGCAGTTCTTC.

This clone was counted only a few times. The rearrangement uses TRBV15 and TRBJ1-3; 7 bases line up with TRBD1. Germline V gives CDR1 LNHNV, CDR2 YYDKDF (reference sequence). This CDR3 has 14 residues. V dropped 3 bases and J dropped 9; count of bases not matched to a gene: 8. The CDR3: CATSREKTGSTIYF. The CDR3 DNA is TGTGCCACCAGCAGGGAGAAGACAGGGTCCACCATATATTTT.

The CDR3 sequence is CASSPRTGGTGELFF. DNA for the CDR3: TGTGCCAGCAGCCCTAGGACAGGGGGGACCGGGGAGCTGTTTTTT. The genes are TRBV7-2 and TRBJ2-2, with TRBD1 matching 10 bases. The CDR3 length is 15 residues. Germline assignment: CDR1 SGHTA and CDR2 FQGNSA. J was trimmed by 5 bases and V by 5 bases; bases with no gene match: 5.

The chain carries TRBV27 and TRBJ1-6; TRBD1 agrees at 12 bases. V shed 4 bases, J shed 9 bases, and the junction held 4 bases outside the gene matches. Germline V gene data show CDR1 as MNHEY and CDR2 as SMNVEV (reference sequence). CDR3 length equals 15 residues. CDR3 nucleotides: TGTGCCAGCAGTTCCTCGGGACAGGGGGCTTCACCCCTCCACTTT. It is translated as CASSSSGQGASPLHF.

V usage is TRBV6-1 and J usage is TRBJ2-5; 7 nucleotides match TRBD1. The CDR3 is made up of 15 amino acids. The ends lost 2 bases at V and 4 bases at J; junction bases unmatched: 7. Germline CDR1 is MNHNS and CDR2 is SASEGT. CDR3 sequence (DNA): TGTGCCAGCAGTGAAAACACGGGACAGTCAGAGACCCAGTACTTC. Its protein is CASSENTGQSETQYF.

This chain uses TRBV4-2 with TRBJ2-5; TRBD1 matches at 10 bases. The ends lost 4 bases at V and 5 bases at J; junction bases unmatched: 4. Germline V gives CDR1 LGHNA, CDR2 YNFKEQ. This CDR3 comprises 14 residues. The CDR3 DNA sequence: TGTGCCAGCAGCCGAGACAGGGGGCAGGAGACCCAGTACTTC. Its protein product is CASSRDRGQETQYF.

The chain joins TRBV7-8 to TRBJ1-2; D perhaps matches TRBD1 (6 bases). V was clipped by 4 bases and J by 1 base, with 16 bases between them. The CDR3 covers 16 residues. Germline assignment: CDR1 SGHVS and CDR2 FQNEAQ. As DNA, the CDR3 is TGTGCCAGCAGCTCAGGACAGACCTACAGTAACTATGGCTACACCTTC. Protein: CASSSGQTYSNYGYTF.

This clone appeared a few times. J is TRBJ2-6 and V is TRBV7-2; D possibly corresponds to TRBD1 (5 bases). The CDR3 has 17 residues. The germline V and J ends were trimmed by 6 bases and 1 base, with 16 bases remaining between them. CDR1 and CDR2 from the germline V gene are SGHTA and FQGNSA. The CDR3 loop reads CASRHDSSISGANVLTF. In nucleotides, the CDR3 is TGTGCCAGCAGGCACGACAGCTCAATATCTGGGGCCAACGTCCTGACTTTC.

V and J are TRBV2 and TRBJ1-2; a weak D match, TRBD1 (6 bases). Trimming pared 5 bases from V and 0 bases from J, leaving 16 bases between. Germline assignment: CDR1 SNHLY and CDR2 FYNNEI. CDR3 length: 16 residues. The CDR3 region is CASSSRQAIANYGYTF. CDR3 nucleotides: TGTGCCAGCAGTTCTCGACAGGCCATAGCTAACTATGGCTACACCTTC.

This clone has just a few counts. The chain carries TRBV4-1 and TRBJ1-1, with D uncertain. CDR1 and CDR2 from the germline V gene are MGHRA and YSYEKL. V was pared by 5 bases and J by 0 bases, with 10 bases between. This CDR3 region has 14 residues. CDR3 sequence: CASSARSMNTEAFF. DNA for the CDR3: TGCGCCAGCAGCGCCCGGAGCATGAACACTGAAGCTTTCTTT.

This clone has only a few counts. The chain is built from TRBV7-2 and TRBJ1-3; D is perhaps TRBD1 (5 bases). This CDR3 comprises 14 residues. Per germline, CDR1 SGHTA and CDR2 FQGNSA. The V end lost 5 bases, the J end lost 8 bases, and 16 bases lay between the germline ends. The DNA of the CDR3 is TGTGCCAGCAGCCCCGGTGGGGGGTGGGACACCATATATTTT. Residues: CASSPGGGWDTIYF.

In its sample, this clone was seen a few times. J is TRBJ1-3 and V is TRBV9; D ambiguous. The CDR3 loop spans 15 amino acids. Trimming removed 2 bases at V and 8 bases at J, with 17 bases between. Germline V gene data show CDR1 as SGDLS and CDR2 as YYNGEE. CDR3 nucleotides: TGTGCCAGCAGCGTTTCTGGTCGCCGTGGGCACACCATATATTTT. Its translation is CASSVSGRRGHTIYF.

V usage is TRBV4-2 and J usage is TRBJ1-5, with 7 bases fitting TRBD1. Germline V CDR1 and CDR2: LGHNA, YNFKEQ. The CDR3 has 14 amino acids. With V trimmed by 5 bases and J by 7 bases, 8 bases remained unmatched. The CDR3 DNA is TGTGCCAGCAGCTATGAGGGGGCGGAACAGCCCCAGCATTTT. Its protein is CASSYEGAEQPQHF.

The chain combines TRBV3-1 (or the pseudogene TRBV3-2) with TRBJ2-3; tentative D call: TRBD2 (6 bases). Trimming removed 7 bases at V and 1 base at J, with 18 bases between. Germline V gene sequence: CDR1 LGHDT, CDR2 YNNKEL (reference sequence). CDR3 length equals 16 residues. CDR3 region: CASTRTGLSGTDTQYF. In nucleotides, the CDR3 is TGTGCCAGCACACGTACGGGACTGAGCGGCACAGATACGCAGTATTTT.

The chain has TRBV7-2 and TRBJ1-4; 8 bases are shared with TRBD1. With 1 base clipped from V and 8 bases from J, the junction kept 6 bases outside the gene matches. The CDR3 consists of 15 residues. Germline CDR1 SGHTA, CDR2 FQGNSA. The CDR3: CASSLGQGQGEKLFF. The CDR3 nucleotides are TGTGCCAGCAGCTTAGGACAGGGGCAGGGCGAAAAACTGTTTTTT.

This chain joins TRBV25-1 and TRBJ2-3, with TRBD1 matching 7 bases. This CDR3 comprises 13 residues. Germline CDR1 and CDR2: MGHDK and SYGVNS. J gave up 1 base and V 7 bases, and 2 bases lay outside the gene matches. The CDR3 reads CASNTGGTDTQYF. CDR3 in DNA: TGTGCCAGCAACACAGGGGGCACAGATACGCAGTATTTT.

Only a few counts were recorded for this clone. This rearrangement joins TRBV10-3 to TRBJ2-3; D is unclear. The CDR3 is 12 amino acids. V shed 3 bases and J shed 11 bases, with 12 bases lying between them. The V gene's germline CDR1 is ENHRY and CDR2 SYGVKD. CDR3 bases: TGTGCCATCAGTGAAAGTGGAGTGATGCAGTATTTT. Translating it yields CAISESGVMQYF.

V is TRBV2 and J is TRBJ2-3; 11 bases fit TRBD1. After removal of 7 bases from V and 6 bases from J, the junction contained 9 bases not matched to a gene. The germline V gene has CDR1 SNHLY and CDR2 FYNNEI. This CDR3 region has 15 residues. The CDR3, as DNA: TGTGCCAGCACTGGGACAGGGGGAAGAAGGGATACGCAGTATTTT. It translates to CASTGTGGRRDTQYF. Combining the CDR3 with reference TRBV2 and TRBJ2-3 gives the whole variable domain EPEVTQTPSHQVTQMGQEVILRCVPISNHLYFYWYRQILGQKVEFLVSFYNNEISEKSEIFDDQFSVERPDGSNFTLKIRSTKLEDSAMYFCASTGTGGRRDTQYFGPGTRLTVL.

The chain couples TRBV12-5 to TRBJ1-4; 7 bases match TRBD1. Germline CDR1 reads LGHNT; CDR2 reads FRNRAP. This CDR3 contains 21 residues. J gave up 6 bases and V 2 bases, and 24 bases lay outside the gene matches. CDR3 region: CASGLILTGIIPSAGDEKLFF. CDR3 nucleotides: TGTGCTAGTGGTTTGATACTGACAGGGATTATTCCTTCGGCTGGGGATGAAAAACTGTTTTTT.

The rearrangement joins TRBV7-9 to TRBJ2-1; 7 positions agree with TRBD2. CDR1 is SEHNR, CDR2 FQNEAQ, per germline (reference sequence). This CDR3 has 16 residues. The trim removed 5 bases at V and 0 bases at J, leaving 7 bases unmatched. CDR3 in amino acids: CASSRTSAYSYNEQFF. Written as DNA, the CDR3 is TGTGCCAGCAGCCGTACTAGCGCCTACTCCTACAATGAGCAGTTCTTC.

This chain connects TRBV19 to TRBJ1-2; D is perhaps TRBD1 (6 bases). The V gene lost 1 base and the J gene lost 5 bases, with 14 bases spanning the gap. Germline V gene data show CDR1 as LNHDA and CDR2 as SQIVND (reference sequence). The CDR3 totals 15 residues. The CDR3 nucleotides read TGTGCCAGTAGTATAGCTGGGGACACCTTATATGGCTACACCTTC. It encodes CASSIAGDTLYGYTF. Variable domain in full (rest from reference TRBV19 and TRBJ1-2): DGGITQSPKYLFRKEGQNVTLSCEQNLNHDAMYWYRQDPGQGLRLIYYSQIVNDFQKGDIAEGYSVSREKKESFPLTVTSAQKNPTAFYLCASSIAGDTLYGYTFGSGTRLTVV.

The chain uses TRBV19 and TRBJ2-4; TRBD1 is a possible D gene (5 bases). V was pared by 5 bases and J by 7 bases, with 18 bases between. This CDR3 region has 15 residues. Germline values: CDR1 LNHDA, CDR2 SQIVND (reference sequence). CDR3 residues: CASSPTYNHRNIQYF. In nucleotides, the CDR3 is TGTGCCAGTAGTCCGACCTATAACCACAGGAACATTCAGTACTTC. Complete variable domain (other parts from reference TRBV19 and TRBJ2-4): DGGITQSPKYLFRKEGQNVTLSCEQNLNHDAMYWYRQDPGQGLRLIYYSQIVNDFQKGDIAEGYSVSREKKESFPLTVTSAQKNPTAFYLCASSPTYNHRNIQYFGAGTRLSVL.

Regarding this clone: At one end, the junction sequence differs from germline, possibly due to a read error. The V gene is TRBV29-1, the J gene TRBJ2-1, with D possibly matching TRBD2 (7 bases). Looked up from germline, CDR1 is SQVTM and CDR2 is ANQGSEA. This CDR3 is built from 12 residues. The CDR3 region has the DNA TGCAGCGTTGAAAGGGAGGGGGGGCGCGTAATCTTC. Translated, it gives CSVEREGGRVIF.